This T cell receptor (beta chain) derives from a study of monozygotic twins with inflammatory bowel disease (dated by TCRdb to about 2019). About the study as a whole: The full study comprised 28 monozygotic twin pairs: nine German pairs (four IBD-concordant, five IBD-discordant) and 19 IBD-discordant Danish pairs. The search for disease-associated traits relied mainly on comparing IBD patients with their genetically identical healthy co-twins within discordant pairs. Each individual had, on average, about 151 000 unique TCRalpha sequences and 181 000 unique TCRbeta sequences available for analysis. What the study reported, not specific to this receptor: Fewer clonotypes were shared with other individuals by IBD patients than by healthy twins, most markedly in patients showing signs of disease activity. Differing immunosuppressive treatments among patients may have added background noise and inter-individual variability to the repertoires. The analysis was unable to tell apart different T cell subtypes. TCRbeta repertoire diversity, by inverse Simpson index, was decreased in IBD patients compared with their healthy co-twins. The results gave no support for a single strong signal or clonotype linked to IBD. Repertoire similarity did not differ between concordant and discordant twins, which could be due to limited statistical power.

Concerning this clonotype: It lacks a known antigen.

CDR1 and CDR2 are drawn from the germline V gene (reference sequence): GTSNPN, SVGIG. Reading from cysteine to phenylalanine, the CDR3 counts 17 amino acids. No DNA is recorded. The library was built by means of 5' RACE. Each TCR library was prepared from about 4,000 ng of total RNA. cDNA was synthesized with SMARTScribe reverse transcriptase in eight separate reactions per sample. During cDNA synthesis, template switching was used to introduce unique molecular identifiers that contained a 6-nucleotide sample barcode. Amplification of TCRalpha and TCRbeta cDNA involved two nested PCRs of around 16 and 10 cycles, and each PCR was followed by bead purification. Before amplification, the cDNA was treated with uracil DNA-glycosylase and purified using the QIAquick PCR purification kit. The second PCR was the step at which Illumina TruSeq-compatible adapters and sample-specific barcodes were added. Library quality and concentration were checked on TapeStation and Qubit, and libraries were pooled at around 4.9 ng each. The pooled libraries were sequenced with 2 x 100 bp reads and custom sequencing primers on an Illumina HiSeq2500 single-index Rapid Run. Under the source paper's analysis protocol: MiGEC version 1.2.6 was used for UMI-based consensus assembly, which corrected PCR and sequencing errors. V(D)J alignment, clonotype assembly and CDR3 extraction were performed with MiXCR version 2.1.1. To normalise gene usage, clonotype sharing and MAIT/NKT TCR abundance, the top 1000, 10 000 and 20 000 clonotypes in each sample were analysed. Diversity was computed as the inverse Simpson index with the vegan R package after downsampling to 27 000 UMIs. Statistical testing used paired Mann-Whitney U tests on the discordant twin pairs and applied Benjamini-Hochberg correction for multiple testing. TCRdb reprocessed the raw reads; every CDR3 protein sequence is a single record, and DNA is not supplied. These V and J calls are TCRdb output, not the study's own analysis. The table kept for this sample lists roughly 100,000 distinct CDR3 sequences. Under 2.5% of the sample is held by the ten biggest clonotypes.

From each donor, an approximately 2.5 ml peripheral blood sample was collected into PAXgene tubes and stored at -80 degrees C. Without any T cell sorting, total RNA was extracted from whole blood using the PAXgene blood miRNA kit on an automated QIAcube. Peripheral blood from monozygotic twin pairs concordant or discordant for inflammatory bowel disease was subjected to deep TCRalpha and TCRbeta repertoire profiling with unique molecular barcoding. Smoking habits were recorded for all twin pairs, and each individual was classified as a current, former or never smoker. The sequenced material came from blood. The chain couples TRBV30 to TRBJ2-7; TCRdb gives TRBD1 as the D gene, but with no DNA this cannot be confirmed. This receptor was obtained from a human donor with ulcerative colitis or Crohn's disease, or a healthy co-twin of an affected twin (not recorded which). The CDR3 loop reads CAWSVQVIRDNPYEQYF.